This T cell receptor (beta chain) is drawn from a study of blood T cell repertoires in COVID-19. Study information: Sources were T cells, B-cell-depleted T cells, or PBMCs; the material itself was cDNA or gDNA.

Libraries were prepared by immunoSEQ multiplex PCR; TCRdb keeps only in-frame clonotypes and omits some of them. The sample has about 79,000 clones; roughly 91% are singletons. CDR3 size: 18 residues. Germline loops: CDR1 MDHEN, CDR2 SYDVKM. With V trimmed by 1 base and J by 0 bases, 11 bases remained unmatched. This chain joins TRBV28 and TRBJ1-2; the match to TRBD1 covers 7 bases. This clonotype was obtained from a man between 70 and 80 years old with active or convalescent COVID-19. Sequencing was carried out using peripheral blood. Here the CDR3 DNA reads TGTGCCAGCAGTTTATTAGGCGGGACAGCTGATACTAACTATGGCTACACCTTC. This gives the protein CASSLLGGTADTNYGYTF.